This entry concerns a single T cell receptor beta chain. The clone's antigen remains unknown. One base away there is no much larger clone; base qualities are not given. The sample comes from a study of blood T cell repertoires in COVID-19 (TCRdb year 2020). Looking at the study overall: For ImmuneRACE Cohort 3, a participant was defined as recovered based on two consecutive negative NP/OP PCR tests, clearance by a healthcare professional, or resolution of symptoms. Where available, HLA class I and class II types were obtained from metadata supplied by the sample provider rather than from assay-based typing. Samples were obtained from the ongoing ImmuneRACE study (first 160 participants) and from about 1,300 subjects provided by 6 global collaborators. The material from the prospective study consisted of cDNA or gDNA derived from T cells, B-cell-depleted T cells, or PBMCs. The sample metadata nearly always contained a de-identified subject ID, COVID-19 status, age in years and sex. Subjects who had been exposed to COVID-19, were actively infected with it, or had recovered from it provided the deeply sampled blood TCRbeta repertoires that made up the dataset. The collaborator samples originated in the United States, Italy and Spain and spanned the acute and convalescent phases of COVID-19. The repertoires were made available in a free public database intended to serve as a resource for research on the immune response to SARS-CoV-2.

TCRbeta CDR3 regions were amplified from genomic DNA by means of the immunoSEQ Assay, a bias-controlled multiplex PCR. The authors' analysis ran thus. Nucleated cell counts per sample were estimated from amplification of reference gene primers within the assay. To quantify the absolute abundance of each unique TCRbeta CDR3 rearrangement, sequence reads were collapsed and filtered. Productive Simpson clonality was computed per sample as the square root of Simpson's diversity index over productive rearrangements. TCRdb took this table from immuneACCESS and kept in-frame rearrangements with V and J called. Such tables lack part of the clones; where checked against another copy, unresolved V genes explain under half of the gap, and the rest is unexplained. V and J calls and clone size are given by that table; D and trimming were obtained from the DNA. In this sample the table shows over 250,000 clones, around 90% of which occur a single time. Jointly, the top ten make up under 2.5% of the sample.

The CDR3 runs 14 residues from the cysteine to the phenylalanine. Only the CDR3 region is kept as DNA, spanning 42 bases read in frame from base 1. In the germline V gene, CDR1 corresponds to ENHRY and CDR2 to SYGVKD. V trim: 7 bases; J trim: 0 bases; unmatched bases: 5. Paper-wide results and their limitations: How much clinical and demographic metadata was included differed by source and by participant, and the metadata was provided uncurated.

Enrolling through a virtual design, the prospective study's participants ranged in age from roughly 18 to 89 years and lived across 20 to 25 United States geographic areas. In the prospective study, cohorts were assigned on the basis of participant-reported clinical history obtained from a screening survey and a study questionnaire. Mobile phlebotomists in the prospective study collected whole blood, serum and a nasopharyngeal or oropharyngeal swab from every participant. Participants in the prospective study had the option to provide additional blood draws and questionnaires over a roughly two-month period. Before DNA extraction, prospective study blood samples were shipped either frozen or at room temperature.

The receptor was derived from a woman aged 60 to 75 in a cohort exposed to, infected with or recovered from COVID-19 (not recorded which). The chain is assembled from TRBV10-3 and TRBJ1-1, with 7 bases matching TRBD1. Specimen: PBMCs or T cells enriched from blood (not recorded which). The DNA is as follows: TGTGCCATCAAATCGACAGGGCTGAACACTGAAGCTTTCTTT. This sequence encodes CAIKSTGLNTEAFF.